Each of the 26 T cell receptor beta chains below was sequenced from the same sample in a study of blood T cell repertoires in COVID-19. Measured with immunoSEQ multiplex PCR; TCRdb has only the in-frame clones, and not every one. This sample has about 310,000 clones; 87% occur once, and the top ten carry roughly 2.3%. The sequencing sample was made of peripheral blood. All receptors derive from a man younger than 35 with active or convalescent COVID-19.

The gene calls are TRBV15 and TRBJ2-1; 9 bases map to TRBD2. This CDR3 region has 16 residues. V lost 4 bases to trimming and J lost 1 base; unmatched junction nucleotides: 5. Germline assignment: CDR1 LNHNV and CDR2 YYDKDF (reference sequence). DNA of the CDR3: TGTGCCACCAGCACTGATAGCGGGGGTTCCTACAATGAGCAGTTCTTC. This codes for CATSTDSGGSYNEQFF.

The J gene is TRBJ2-5, the V gene TRBV9; 8 positions match TRBD2. CDR1 SGDLS and CDR2 YYNGEE come from the germline V gene. The junction had 11 bases not matched to a gene; V was cut back by 0 bases and J by 7 bases. The CDR3 has 16 amino acids. The DNA for the CDR3 is TGTGCCAGCAGCGTAGGGGTAGCGGGGCATCGGGTGACCCAGTACTTC. Translation gives CASSVGVAGHRVTQYF.

The V and J genes are TRBV4-2 and TRBJ2-1; 8 nucleotides match TRBD1. Germline V gene sequence: CDR1 LGHNA, CDR2 YNFKEQ. Trimming took 1 base from V and 8 from J; bases not matched to a gene: 13. The CDR3 is 17 amino acids. The DNA for the CDR3 is TGTGCCAGCAGCCAAGTTTGGGCCCACAGGGGGACACATGAGCAGTTCTTC. Encoded protein: CASSQVWAHRGTHEQFF.

V usage is TRBV3-1 (or the pseudogene TRBV3-2) and J usage is TRBJ2-2, with 7 bases that match TRBD2. Germline CDR1 is LGHDT and CDR2 is YNNKEL (reference sequence). J lost 6 bases, V lost 4 bases, and 5 bases had no gene match. The CDR3 covers 14 residues. In DNA form, the CDR3 reads TGTGCCAGCAGCCGGAGCGGGGCCCCCGGGGAGCTGTTTTTT. The encoded protein is CASSRSGAPGELFF.

This chain links TRBV28 with TRBJ2-7, with a tentative D call TRBD2 (6 bases). The V and J ends lost 9 bases and 3 bases respectively, with 18 bases between them. CDR1 and CDR2 (germline): MDHEN, SYDVKM. The CDR3 has 14 residues. DNA of the CDR3: TGTGCCAGATGTAGACGTAGGGAGGACTACGAGCAGTACTTC. Translation gives CARCRRREDYEQYF.

The sample holds one count of this clone. This chain uses TRBV7-9 with TRBJ2-7, with 7 bases identical to TRBD2. This CDR3 contains 11 residues. Trimming removed 5 bases from V and 7 bases from J; junction bases left unmatched: 2. From germline, CDR1 is SEHNR and CDR2 FQNEAQ (reference sequence). The CDR3 is CASSGGGEQYF. CDR3 sequence (DNA): TGTGCCAGCAGCGGGGGAGGGGAGCAGTACTTC.

The CDR3 protein is CASSPLSGGEAFF. CDR3 DNA: TGCGCCAGCAGCCCTCTATCCGGGGGTGAAGCTTTCTTT. This chain uses TRBV4-1 with TRBJ1-1, with a tentative D call TRBD1 (5 bases). CDR3 length equals 13 residues. Trimming took off 4 bases at V and 7 bases at J, with 13 bases between the two ends. CDR1 and CDR2 (germline): MGHRA, YSYEKL.

CDR3 nucleotide sequence: TGTGCCAGCAGCTTGTTTGTTTTGACAGGAGTTAGCACAGATACGCAGTATTTT. As protein: CASSLFVLTGVSTDTQYF. The genes are TRBV5-6 and TRBJ2-3; TRBD1 is a possible D gene (6 bases). Germline CDR1 is SGHDT and CDR2 is YYEEEE. The CDR3 has 18 residues. The V gene lost 1 base and the J gene lost 0 bases, with 18 bases spanning the gap.

The chain links TRBV18 to TRBJ1-5, with unresolved D. Trimming removed 5 bases from V and 3 bases from J, with 11 bases in between. CDR1 is KGHSH and CDR2 is LQKENI in the germline V gene. CDR3 length equals 14 residues. The CDR3 is CASSATGNNQPQHF. CDR3 nucleotides: TGTGCCAGCTCAGCCACGGGAAACAATCAGCCCCAGCATTTT.

The rearrangement uses TRBV7-6 and TRBJ2-1; 13 bases map to TRBD2. This CDR3 contains 20 residues. The ends lost 5 bases at V and 0 bases at J; junction bases unmatched: 13. Germline V lookup: CDR1 SGHVS, CDR2 FNYEAQ. The CDR3 sequence is CASSTILAGGPTSSYNEQFF. CDR3 nucleotide sequence: TGTGCCAGCAGCACTATACTAGCGGGAGGGCCCACGAGCTCCTACAATGAGCAGTTCTTC.

This clone was seen a single time. The CDR3 coding sequence is TGTGCCAGCAGTGAAACAGGGTATGAGCAGTTCTTC. It codes for CASSETGYEQFF. This sequence joins TRBV6-1 and TRBJ2-1; perhaps TRBD1 as D (6 bases). Germline assignment: CDR1 MNHNS and CDR2 SASEGT. The CDR3 is made up of 12 amino acids. V was shortened by 2 bases and J by 8 bases, with 7 bases between the two germline ends.

The genes are TRBV2 and TRBJ1-1; TRBD1 might be the D (6 bases). Trimming removed 5 bases at V and 1 base at J, with 11 bases between. This CDR3 spans 14 amino acids. CDR1 is SNHLY, CDR2 FYNNEI, per germline. CDR3 bases: TGTGCCAGCAGTCGGAGGGGGGGGAACACTGAAGCTTTCTTT. It specifies CASSRRGGNTEAFF.

This chain uses TRBV5-1 with TRBJ2-1; a weak D match, TRBD2 (5 bases). Trimming shortened V by 7 bases and J by 10 bases, and 21 bases separated the two germline ends. From germline, CDR1 is SGHRS and CDR2 YFSETQ. The CDR3 extends over 14 amino acids. The CDR3 DNA reads TGCGCCAGCGTACGAGGGCTAGCCGACGGCGAGCAGTTCTTC. It specifies CASVRGLADGEQFF.

The V gene is TRBV18, the J gene TRBJ2-7, with no clear D. This CDR3 comprises 16 residues. V lost 6 bases and J lost 0, with 18 bases in between. Germline V gene lookup returns CDR1 KGHSH and CDR2 LQKENI. The DNA for the CDR3 is TGTGCCAGCTCCTTGGTCCCTGGGCAGCACTCCTACGAGCAGTACTTC. Translation gives CASSLVPGQHSYEQYF.

In this sample, this clone turned up many times. The chain is built from TRBV6-6 and TRBJ1-5; D possibly corresponds to TRBD1 (6 bases). Germline lookup yields CDR1 MNHNY and CDR2 SVGAGI (reference sequence). This CDR3 region has 14 residues. V was cut by 1 base and J by 4 bases, with 8 bases left in between. The CDR3 DNA reads TGTGCCAGCAGTTACTTAACAGGGAATCAGCCCCAGCATTTT. Protein product: CASSYLTGNQPQHF.

The chain couples TRBV19 to TRBJ2-1, with D maybe TRBD2 (5 bases). Germline values: CDR1 LNHDA, CDR2 SQIVND (reference sequence). The CDR3 has 15 residues. Deletions cut 3 bases from V and 6 bases from J, with 15 bases between. The CDR3 coding sequence is TGTGCCAGTAGTATTTATGGTAGACTAAGCAATGAGCAGTTCTTC. It translates to CASSIYGRLSNEQFF.

Points on this clone: Additional DNA sequences in this sample encode the identical CDR3. The V and J genes are TRBV6-5 and TRBJ2-5; TRBD2 is a possible D gene (6 bases). V lost 6 bases and J 4 bases, leaving 12 bases between the germline ends. This CDR3 comprises 13 residues. From germline, CDR1 is MNHEY and CDR2 SVGAGI. CDR3: CASRRGSGETQYF. CDR3 coding DNA: TGTGCCAGCAGACGGGGGTCGGGAGAGACCCAGTACTTC.

This clone was seen a few times. The chain has TRBV12-3 or TRBV12-4 and TRBJ2-1; D unresolved. The CDR3 covers 11 residues. V lost 5 bases and J lost 6, with 5 bases in between. This chain's CDR3 is CASSVRNEQFF. CDR3 in DNA: TGTGCCAGCAGTGTCCGCAATGAGCAGTTCTTC.

The rearrangement joins TRBV25-1 to TRBJ1-3; 10 bases are shared with TRBD1. This CDR3 is 17 amino acids long. V trimming: 3 bases; J trimming: 2 bases; junction bases outside the gene matches: 7. Germline V gene sequence: CDR1 MGHDK, CDR2 SYGVNS. This CDR3 reads CASSDPGTGVAGNTIYF. CDR3 nucleotide sequence: TGTGCCAGCAGTGACCCCGGGACAGGGGTGGCTGGAAACACCATATATTTT. Supplemented by reference TRBV25-1 and TRBJ1-3, the full variable domain reads EADIYQTPRYLVIGTGKKITLECSQTMGHDKMYWYQQDPGMELHLIHYSYGVNSTEKGDLSSESTVSRIRTEHFPLTLESARPSHTSQYLCASSDPGTGVAGNTIYFGEGSWLTVV.

The rearrangement joins TRBV6-2 or TRBV6-3 to TRBJ2-5, with 10 bases lining up with TRBD2. The V gene's germline CDR1 is MNHEY and CDR2 SVGEGT. Losses at the gene ends were 2 bases for V and 9 bases for J; bases not matched to a gene: 9. The CDR3 runs to 15 residues. CDR3 sequence reads: CASSYPSGLAEAQYF. The CDR3 DNA reads TGTGCCAGCAGTTACCCAAGCGGACTAGCGGAGGCCCAGTACTTC.

This sequence joins TRBV10-1 and TRBJ2-4; 9 nucleotides line up with TRBD1. The CDR3 contains 19 residues. Trimming took 7 bases from V and 1 from J; bases not matched to a gene: 17. CDR1 and CDR2 (germline): WNHNN, SYGVQD (reference sequence). CDR3 nucleotide sequence: TGCGCCAGCACCGAGGGGGGACAGGGACTATCTTTCGCCAAAAACATTCAGTACTTC. This encodes CASTEGGQGLSFAKNIQYF.

This chain connects TRBV10-3 to TRBJ1-1; no definite D call. From germline, CDR1 is ENHRY and CDR2 SYGVKD. The length of the CDR3 is 15 residues. The germline V and J ends were trimmed by 0 bases and 5 bases, with 13 bases remaining between them. The CDR3 DNA follows: TGTGCCATCAGTGAGTCCACAGCGGGGAGTACTGAAGCTTTCTTT. It yields the protein CAISESTAGSTEAFF.

This chain connects TRBV11-3 to TRBJ1-6, with 7 bases lining up with TRBD1. The germline V gene has CDR1 SGHNT and CDR2 YENEEA. This CDR3 contains 16 residues. V lost 0 bases to trimming and J lost 5 bases; unmatched junction nucleotides: 4. The DNA for the CDR3 is TGTGCCAGCAGCTTAGATGACAGGGCGGATAATTCACCCCTCCACTTT. As protein: CASSLDDRADNSPLHF.

The chain combines TRBV7-3 with TRBJ2-1; 9 nucleotides agree with TRBD1. CDR1 and CDR2 from the germline V gene are SGHTA and FQGTGA. V lost 0 bases, J lost 7 bases, and 4 bases stayed unmatched. CDR3 length: 15 amino acids. The CDR3 reads CASSLTGTGLNEQFF. The CDR3 region has the DNA TGTGCCAGCAGCTTAACGGGGACAGGGTTGAATGAGCAGTTCTTC.

The rearrangement joins TRBV6-5 to TRBJ2-1; 7 bases match TRBD1. Germline V CDR1 and CDR2: MNHEY, SVGAGI. The CDR3 covers 13 residues. V trimming: 6 bases; J trimming: 6 bases; junction bases outside the gene matches: 5. The CDR3 loop reads CASRITGVNEQFF. In DNA form, the CDR3 reads TGTGCCAGCAGGATAACAGGGGTCAATGAGCAGTTCTTC.

The chain employs TRBV2 and TRBJ2-2; 8 positions agree with TRBD1. This CDR3 region has 13 residues. In germline, CDR1 is SNHLY, CDR2 FYNNEI. Trimming took 6 bases from V and 6 from J; bases not matched to a gene: 3. The CDR3 sequence: CASRKTGAGELFF. The CDR3 DNA follows: TGTGCCAGCAGGAAGACAGGGGCCGGGGAGCTGTTTTTT.